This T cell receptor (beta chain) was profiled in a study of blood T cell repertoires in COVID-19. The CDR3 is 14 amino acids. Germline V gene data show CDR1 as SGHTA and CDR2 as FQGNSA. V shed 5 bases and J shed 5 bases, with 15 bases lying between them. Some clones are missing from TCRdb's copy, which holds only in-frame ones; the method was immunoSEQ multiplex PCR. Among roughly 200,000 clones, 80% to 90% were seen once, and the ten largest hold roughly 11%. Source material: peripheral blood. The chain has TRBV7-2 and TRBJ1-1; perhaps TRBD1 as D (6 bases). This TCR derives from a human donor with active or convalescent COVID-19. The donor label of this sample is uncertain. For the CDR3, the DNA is TGTGCCAGCAGCCCCAGGGGAGGGGAGACTGAAGCTTTCTTT. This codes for CASSPRGGETEAFF.